This note documents a single T cell receptor (beta chain) sequence. Its specificity is unknown. TCRB transcripts that were expressed got sequenced, as all of the isolated RNA had been reverse transcribed. Some 3.4 million reads were obtained on average from naive, central memory and regulatory T cell samples. The table came from immunoSEQ multiplex PCR; TCRdb's copy has only in-frame clones and leaves some out. The table includes 200,000 to 250,000 clones, 25% to 35% detected once. This record belongs to a study of beta chain features in type 1 diabetes. Study outcomes and limitations: Fewer junction insertions and more nucleotide deletions appeared in type 1 diabetes patients.

The CDR3 extends over 18 amino acids. V lost 2 bases and J lost 4, with 21 bases in between. CDR1 MNHEY and CDR2 SMNVEV come from the germline V gene (reference sequence). This clonotype originated in a man younger than 45 in good health. The chain combines TRBV27 with TRBJ2-1; D may match TRBD1 or TRBD2 (5 bases each). Sequenced material: central memory CD4+ T cells from blood. CDR3 coding DNA: TGTGCCAGCAGTTTACGAGGGACCGTCGATTCTTCTTACAATGAGCAGTTCTTC. Translating it yields CASSLRGTVDSSYNEQFF.